This entry concerns a single T cell receptor beta chain. No antigen is known for it. Per-base quality was not reported, and no clone a single base away is much larger than it. All of the isolated RNA was reverse transcribed with the High Capacity cDNA Reverse Transcription Kit, so expressed TCRB transcripts were sequenced. Naive, central memory and regulatory T cell samples underwent deep immunoSEQ sequencing, averaging approximately 3.5 million total reads per sample. After sorted cells were lysed in RLT buffer, RNA was extracted with DNase-treated RNeasy Micro or Mini kits, with the choice depending on cell number. Each cell subset was processed separately to prevent cross-contamination, with patient and healthy donor samples processed together. TCRB sequences were amplified from cDNA with the immunoSEQ multiplex PCR, producing 87-bp fragments spanning the CDR3 region. Sequencing of the amplicons was performed on the Illumina HiSeq platform. The source study handled its data this way. Synthetic template baselines were used to correct PCR bias computationally, reads within Hamming distance 2 were collapsed together, and singletons that could not be merged were discarded. Reads were aligned to IMGT to assign V, D and J genes, CDR3 length, and insertions or deletions at six rearrangement sites. Clonotype counts were normalized to sorted cell number within each subset before computing true diversity and Gini coefficients with the tcR R package. The overlap coefficient, calculated on TCRB nucleotide sequences, was used to quantify repertoire sharing. Out-of-frame TCRB sequences from naive cells were analyzed to stand in for the pre-selection repertoire. TCRdb obtained this table from immuneACCESS and retained in-frame rearrangements with V and J assigned. These tables miss some clones; where compared with another copy, unresolved V genes account for less than half of the shortfall, and the remainder is unexplained. V, J and clone size reflect that table, while D and trimming were determined from the DNA. The sample records about 650,000 clones, roughly an eighth of which are singletons. The top ten hold 0.09% to 0.15% of the sample.

The data stem from a study of beta chain features in type 1 diabetes (dated by TCRdb to the late 2010s). About the study as a whole: Mean age, gender distribution, total cell number and subset yield were not different between patients and healthy donors. Across all samples, approximately 100 million sorted cells were examined, and cell number per subset correlated strongly with RNA yield. In the study, recently diagnosed type 1 diabetes patients and matched healthy donors were compared on the TCRB repertoires of their sorted circulating CD4+ T cell subsets. Regulatory and stem cell-like memory subsets were obtained from only 8 patients and about eight healthy donors, while naive and central memory subsets were obtained from all 30 or so donors.

CDR1 and CDR2, looked up from the germline V gene, are LGHNA and YSLEER. Including cysteine and phenylalanine, the CDR3 has 13 amino acids. Only the CDR3 portion is preserved as DNA: 39 bases, with reading frame beginning at the first base. Trimming removed 0 bases from V and 2 bases from J, leaving 3 bases between the germline ends. From each donor, a single peripheral blood sample of about 116 mL on average was drawn into heparinised tubes. A BD FACSAria II was used to sort naive, central memory, regulatory and stem cell-like memory CD4+ T cells with a panel that included CD45RO, CCR7, CD25, CD127, CD95 and CD27. Purity was above 95% for every sorted population. PBMCs were isolated immediately by Lymphoprep density gradient centrifugation and stained directly without culture. To minimize batch effects, samples were stained and sorted in pairs, one healthy donor with one patient per experiment. The study at large found these results: HLA sub-analyses involved small numbers of individuals, so any influence of HLA type on TCRB rearrangement remained unresolved. Naive, central memory and regulatory TCRB repertoires appeared to be more alike among patients than among healthy donors. Sequencing cDNA rather than genomic DNA could over-represent highly expressing activated cells, although activation and CD3 levels did not differ between groups. A moderate but significant shortening of TCRB CDR3 length was observed in type 1 diabetes patients in all four CD4+ subsets. At VDJ recombination sites, patients with type 1 diabetes made fewer insertions and deleted more nucleotides, a pattern implying thymic rearrangement abnormalities. PCR may preferentially amplify shorter templates, but because patient and control samples were amplified and corrected together, any resulting skew would affect both groups equally.

The V gene is TRBV4-3 and the J gene is TRBJ2-3; the D gene is unclear. Sequencing was done on a sample of naive CD4+ T cells from blood. The cell subset or site label corresponds to: true naive CD4+ T cells. The TCR was taken from a man aged 25 to 45 with type 1 diabetes. The CDR3 here reads CASSQDTTDTQYF. The DNA sequence is TGCGCCAGCAGCCAAGACACCACAGATACGCAGTATTTT.